This T cell receptor beta chain originates from a study of naive and memory T cell subsets. Whole-study results and caveats: Activation and differentiation may alter RNA-based TCR counts. Especially in CD8 cells, naive repertoires contained a few larger clonotypes, possibly CD45RA-re-expressing memory cells.

This clonotype was seen a few times. Antigen specificity is unknown. Germline CDR1 and CDR2: MNHEY and SVGAGI. This CDR3 contains 13 residues. V lost 4 bases, J lost 1 base, and 8 bases lay in between. CMV status came from CD4+ IFNgamma after overnight CMV lysate stimulation. Sequential positive selection took CD4 T cells first, then CD8 T cells. Both TRBC1 and TRBC2 were covered by a beta constant-region primer of two equimolar oligonucleotides. Four rounds of PCR amplified the ligated cDNA using nested alpha and beta constant-region primers plus SP2. Ligation attached a single-stranded oligonucleotide with a 12-nucleotide UMI and the SP2 primer to the cDNA 3' end. TCRdb recomputed calls from the UMI-ligation and nested PCR reads with MiXCR, one row per CDR3 protein. The top ten clones hold around 0.63% of a sample with around 140,000 distinct CDR3 sequences, around 21% of them seen once.

This chain uses TRBV6-5 with TRBJ2-7; no clear D. The sequence derives from a human donor in good health. Sequencing input: naive CD8+ T cells from blood. This CDR3 reads CASSLLKSYEQYF. CDR3 bases: TGTGCCAGCAGTTTACTGAAATCCTACGAGCAGTACTTC.